These T cell receptor beta chains were read from a single sample in a study of cytomegalovirus exposure and HLA in healthy donors. TCRdb's copy holds only in-frame clones and misses some; the assay was immunoSEQ multiplex PCR. This sample has around 94,000 clones, with around 80% found just once. Sequencing used PBMCs. The receptors were gathered from a male donor in good health and CMV-seropositive. The CDR3 runs from the conserved cysteine through the conserved F or W. The order of the fields is D gene, J gene, clone size, V gene, CDR3 protein, CDR3 DNA. D genes are given only for firm matches. Rows may omit the clone size; those that give it use once, few, many or a size class.

d_call: TRBD2
j_call: TRBJ2-1
clone_size: once
v_call: TRBV15
cdr3_aa: CAMSLAGGNEQFF
cdr3_nt: TGTGCTATGAGTCTAGCGGGAGGCAATGAGCAGTTCTTC

d_call: .
j_call: TRBJ1-2
clone_size: .
v_call: TRBV27
cdr3_aa: CASRRESSYNYGYTF
cdr3_nt: TGTGCCAGCAGGCGGGAGAGCTCCTATAACTATGGCTACACCTTC

d_call: TRBD1
j_call: TRBJ1-4
clone_size: .
v_call: TRBV27
cdr3_aa: CASSSPHGTDEKLFF
cdr3_nt: TGTGCCAGCAGTTCCCCCCACGGGACAGATGAAAAACTGTTTTTT

d_call: .
j_call: TRBJ1-4
clone_size: .
v_call: TRBV28
cdr3_aa: CASSPFGPANEKLFF
cdr3_nt: TGTGCCAGCAGTCCTTTTGGCCCCGCTAATGAAAAACTGTTTTTT

d_call: TRBD2
j_call: TRBJ2-3
clone_size: .
v_call: TRBV2
cdr3_aa: CASSDRGLAGPTDTQYF
cdr3_nt: TGTGCCAGCAGTGATCGAGGACTAGCGGGCCCCACAGATACGCAGTATTTT

d_call: TRBD1
j_call: TRBJ1-1
clone_size: .
v_call: TRBV7-2
cdr3_aa: CASRYRQGSEAFF
cdr3_nt: TGTGCCAGCAGGTACCGACAGGGAAGCGAAGCTTTCTTT

d_call: .
j_call: TRBJ1-2
clone_size: once
v_call: TRBV7-9
cdr3_aa: CASSDHIGADGYTF
cdr3_nt: TGTGCCAGCAGCGACCACATTGGGGCGGATGGCTACACCTTC

d_call: .
j_call: TRBJ1-5
clone_size: .
v_call: TRBV28
cdr3_aa: CASAQGNQPQHF
cdr3_nt: TGTGCCAGCGCGCAGGGCAATCAGCCCCAGCATTTT

d_call: .
j_call: TRBJ2-7
clone_size: .
v_call: TRBV14
cdr3_aa: CASSHLPQAQYF
cdr3_nt: TGTGCCAGCAGCCACCTACCTCAGGCGCAGTACTTC

d_call: .
j_call: TRBJ2-3
clone_size: .
v_call: TRBV30
cdr3_aa: CAWTGGRGDTQYF
cdr3_nt: TGTGCCTGGACCGGGGGGCGGGGAGATACGCAGTATTTT

d_call: TRBD1
j_call: TRBJ2-3
clone_size: .
v_call: TRBV27
cdr3_aa: CASRQQGGTDTQYF
cdr3_nt: TGTGCCAGCCGTCAACAGGGGGGAACAGATACGCAGTATTTT

d_call: .
j_call: TRBJ2-7
clone_size: .
v_call: TRBV19
cdr3_aa: CASSISRANYEQYF
cdr3_nt: TGTGCCAGTAGTATTAGCAGGGCGAACTACGAGCAGTACTTC

d_call: .
j_call: TRBJ2-5
clone_size: .
v_call: TRBV11-2
cdr3_aa: CASSPPGLQETQYF
cdr3_nt: TGTGCCAGCAGCCCTCCGGGACTCCAAGAGACCCAGTACTTC

d_call: .
j_call: TRBJ1-1
clone_size: .
v_call: TRBV5-1
cdr3_aa: CASSFEGFTEAFF
cdr3_nt: TGCGCCAGCAGCTTCGAGGGATTCACTGAAGCTTTCTTT

d_call: .
j_call: TRBJ2-7
clone_size: .
v_call: TRBV21-1
cdr3_aa: CASSKGDSSASYEQYF
cdr3_nt: TGTGCCAGCAGCAAAGGGGATTCTAGCGCTTCCTACGAGCAGTACTTC

d_call: TRBD2
j_call: TRBJ2-3
clone_size: .
v_call: TRBV7-3
cdr3_aa: CASSSEAGGPTDTQYF
cdr3_nt: TGTGCCAGCAGCTCGGAAGCGGGGGGGCCGACAGATACGCAGTATTTT

d_call: TRBD1
j_call: TRBJ2-7
clone_size: .
v_call: TRBV27
cdr3_aa: CASSSKPFGQGSYEQYF
cdr3_nt: TGTGCCAGCAGTTCAAAACCGTTTGGACAGGGTTCCTACGAGCAGTACTTC

d_call: TRBD1
j_call: TRBJ2-5
clone_size: .
v_call: TRBV7-9
cdr3_aa: CASSFGTGVFETQYF
cdr3_nt: TGTGCCAGCAGCTTTGGGACAGGAGTTTTCGAGACCCAGTACTTC

d_call: TRBD1
j_call: TRBJ1-6
clone_size: .
v_call: TRBV7-9
cdr3_aa: CASSLARSTGDNSPLHF
cdr3_nt: TGTGCCAGCAGCTTAGCTAGATCTACAGGGGACAATTCACCCCTCCACTTT

d_call: .
j_call: TRBJ2-1
clone_size: .
v_call: TRBV5-1
cdr3_aa: CASSLVPDISYNEQFF
cdr3_nt: TGCGCCAGCAGCTTGGTCCCGGACATCTCCTACAATGAGCAGTTCTTC

d_call: .
j_call: TRBJ1-5
clone_size: .
v_call: TRBV29-1
cdr3_aa: CSVVTGPSNQPQHF
cdr3_nt: TGCAGCGTTGTAACAGGGCCCAGCAATCAGCCCCAGCATTTT

d_call: TRBD2
j_call: TRBJ2-1
clone_size: .
v_call: TRBV28
cdr3_aa: CASRGLAGVSFF
cdr3_nt: TGTGCCAGCAGGGGACTAGCGGGAGTTTCGTTCTTC

d_call: TRBD2
j_call: TRBJ2-1
clone_size: .
v_call: TRBV19
cdr3_aa: CASSIGLARYNEQFF
cdr3_nt: TGTGCCAGTAGTATTGGACTAGCGCGCTACAATGAGCAGTTCTTC

d_call: .
j_call: TRBJ2-3
clone_size: .
v_call: TRBV7-3
cdr3_aa: CASSQRRSSDTQYF
cdr3_nt: TGTGCCAGCAGCCAACGACGGAGTTCGGATACGCAGTATTTT

d_call: TRBD1
j_call: TRBJ1-2
clone_size: once
v_call: TRBV30
cdr3_aa: CAWNPQGRNYGYTF
cdr3_nt: TGTGCCTGGAACCCACAGGGGAGAAACTATGGCTACACCTTC

d_call: .
j_call: TRBJ2-7
clone_size: .
v_call: TRBV7-3
cdr3_aa: CASSLGARGYEQYF
cdr3_nt: TGTGCCAGCAGCTTAGGGGCTAGGGGGTACGAGCAGTACTTC

d_call: TRBD1
j_call: TRBJ2-7
clone_size: .
v_call: TRBV14
cdr3_aa: CASSPGGEQYF
cdr3_nt: TGTGCCAGCAGTCCAGGGGGTGAGCAGTACTTC

d_call: .
j_call: TRBJ1-4
clone_size: .
v_call: TRBV1
cdr3_aa: CTSSRYRDSHPRTNEKLFF
cdr3_nt: TGCACCAGCAGTCGTTACCGGGACAGCCATCCTCGGACTAATGAAAAACTGTTTTTT

d_call: .
j_call: TRBJ2-7
clone_size: .
v_call: TRBV29-1
cdr3_aa: CSAGTRGYEQYF
cdr3_nt: TGCAGCGCCGGGACCCGGGGGTACGAGCAGTACTTC